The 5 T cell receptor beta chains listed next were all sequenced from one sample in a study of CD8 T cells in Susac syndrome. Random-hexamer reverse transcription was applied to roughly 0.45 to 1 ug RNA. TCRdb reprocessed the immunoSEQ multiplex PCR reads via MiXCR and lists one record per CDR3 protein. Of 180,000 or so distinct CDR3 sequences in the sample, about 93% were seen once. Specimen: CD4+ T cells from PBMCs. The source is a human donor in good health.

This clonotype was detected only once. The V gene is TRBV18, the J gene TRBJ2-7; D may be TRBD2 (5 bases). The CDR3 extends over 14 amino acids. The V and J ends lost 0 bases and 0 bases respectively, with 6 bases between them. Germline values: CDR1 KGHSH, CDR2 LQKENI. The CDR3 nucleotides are TGTGCCAGCTCACCACCCGGACTCTCCTACGAGCAGTACTTC. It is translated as CASSPPGLSYEQYF.

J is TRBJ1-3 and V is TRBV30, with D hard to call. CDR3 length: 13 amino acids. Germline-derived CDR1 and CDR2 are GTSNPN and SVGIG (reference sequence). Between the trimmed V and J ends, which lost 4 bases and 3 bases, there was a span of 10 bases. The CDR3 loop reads CAWKVKGGNTIYF. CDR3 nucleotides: TGTGCCTGGAAGGTGAAAGGTGGAAACACCATATATTTT.

The CDR3 DNA reads as TGCAGTGCTCCCAGCCCCACCCTCGAGCAGTACTTC. Its protein is CSAPSPTLEQYF. The chain couples TRBV20-1 to TRBJ2-7; D is ambiguous. This CDR3 has 12 residues. Trimming removed 5 bases from V and 6 bases from J, with 14 bases in between. Per germline, CDR1 DFQATT and CDR2 SNEGSKA (reference sequence).

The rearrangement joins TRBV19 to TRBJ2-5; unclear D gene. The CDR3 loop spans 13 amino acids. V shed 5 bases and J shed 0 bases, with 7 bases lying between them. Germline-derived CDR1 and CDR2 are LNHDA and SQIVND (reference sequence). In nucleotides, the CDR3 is TGTGCCAGTAGTGTCGGGCACCAAGAGACCCAGTACTTC. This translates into CASSVGHQETQYF.

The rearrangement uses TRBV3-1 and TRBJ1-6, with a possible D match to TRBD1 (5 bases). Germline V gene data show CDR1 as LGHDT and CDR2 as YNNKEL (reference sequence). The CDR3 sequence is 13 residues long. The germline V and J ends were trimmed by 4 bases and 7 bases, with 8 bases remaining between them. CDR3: CASSRGLNSPLHF. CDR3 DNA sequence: TGTGCCAGCAGCCGGGGACTGAATTCACCCCTCCACTTT.